This TCR beta chain was obtained from a study of naive and memory T cell subsets. Sequential positive selection took CD4 T cells first, then CD8 T cells. Both TRBC1 and TRBC2 were covered by a beta constant-region primer of two equimolar oligonucleotides. The ligated cDNA underwent four PCR rounds using SP2 and nested alpha and beta constant-region primers. MiXCR was run by TCRdb on the UMI-ligation and nested PCR reads, yielding one entry per CDR3 protein. In the table there are under 25,000 distinct CDR3 sequences, roughly 10% of which are singletons. By share of the sample, this clonotype is medium-sized (0.01 to 0.1%). The CDR3 has 14 residues. The germline V gene has CDR1 MNHEY and CDR2 SMNVEV (reference sequence). The germline V and J ends were trimmed by 2 bases and 1 base, with 7 bases remaining between them.

J is TRBJ2-3 and V is TRBV27, with D uncertain. The sample consisted of central memory CD8+ T cells from blood. This clonotype originated in a human donor in good health. The CDR3 region has the DNA TGTGCCAGCAGTTTAGCAGCTGGCACAGATACGCAGTATTTT. This codes for CASSLAAGTDTQYF.